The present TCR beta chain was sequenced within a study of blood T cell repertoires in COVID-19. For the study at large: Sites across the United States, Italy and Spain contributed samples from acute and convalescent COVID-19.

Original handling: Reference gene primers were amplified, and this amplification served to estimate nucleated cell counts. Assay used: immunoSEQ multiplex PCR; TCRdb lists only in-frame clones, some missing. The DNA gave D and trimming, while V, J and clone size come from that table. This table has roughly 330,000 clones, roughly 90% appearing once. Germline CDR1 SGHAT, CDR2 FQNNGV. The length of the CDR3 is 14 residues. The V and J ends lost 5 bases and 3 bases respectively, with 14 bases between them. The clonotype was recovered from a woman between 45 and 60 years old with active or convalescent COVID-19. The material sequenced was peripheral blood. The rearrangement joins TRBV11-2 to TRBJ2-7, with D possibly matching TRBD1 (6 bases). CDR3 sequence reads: CASSPHLDSYEQYF. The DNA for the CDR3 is TGTGCCAGCAGCCCGCATTTGGACAGCTACGAGCAGTACTTC.